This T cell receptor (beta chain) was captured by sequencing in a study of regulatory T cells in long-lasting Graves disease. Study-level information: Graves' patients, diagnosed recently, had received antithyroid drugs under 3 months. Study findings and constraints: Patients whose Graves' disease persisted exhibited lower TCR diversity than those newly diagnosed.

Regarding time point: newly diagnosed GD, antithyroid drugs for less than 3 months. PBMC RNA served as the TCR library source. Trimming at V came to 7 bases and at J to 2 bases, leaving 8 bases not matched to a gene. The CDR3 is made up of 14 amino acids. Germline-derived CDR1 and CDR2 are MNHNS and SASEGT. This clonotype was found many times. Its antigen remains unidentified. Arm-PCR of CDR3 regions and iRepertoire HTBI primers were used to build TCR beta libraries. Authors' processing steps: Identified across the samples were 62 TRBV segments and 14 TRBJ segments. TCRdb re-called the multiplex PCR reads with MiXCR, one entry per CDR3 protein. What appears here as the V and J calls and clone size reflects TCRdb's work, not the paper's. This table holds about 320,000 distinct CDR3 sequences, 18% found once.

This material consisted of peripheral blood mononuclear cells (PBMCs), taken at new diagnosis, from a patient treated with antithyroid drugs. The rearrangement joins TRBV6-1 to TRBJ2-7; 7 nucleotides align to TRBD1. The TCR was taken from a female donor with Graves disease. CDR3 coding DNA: TGTGCCAGCACCGAGGACAGGTCCACCTACGAGCAGTACTTC. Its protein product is CASTEDRSTYEQYF.